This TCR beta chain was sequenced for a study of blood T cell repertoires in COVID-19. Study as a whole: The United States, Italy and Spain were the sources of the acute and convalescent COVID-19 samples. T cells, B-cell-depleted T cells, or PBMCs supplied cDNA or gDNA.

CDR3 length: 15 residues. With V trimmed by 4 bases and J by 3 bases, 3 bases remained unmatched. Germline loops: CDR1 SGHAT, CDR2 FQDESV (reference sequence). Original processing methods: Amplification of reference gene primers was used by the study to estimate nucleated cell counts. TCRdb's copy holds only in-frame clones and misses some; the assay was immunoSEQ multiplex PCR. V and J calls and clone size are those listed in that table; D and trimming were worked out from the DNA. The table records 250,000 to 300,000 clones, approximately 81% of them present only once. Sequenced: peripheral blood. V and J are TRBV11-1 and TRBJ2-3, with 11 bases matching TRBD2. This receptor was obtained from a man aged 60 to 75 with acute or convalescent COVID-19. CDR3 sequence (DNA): TGTGCCAGCAGCTATAGCGGGGGGGCGACAGATACGCAGTATTTT. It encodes CASSYSGGATDTQYF.